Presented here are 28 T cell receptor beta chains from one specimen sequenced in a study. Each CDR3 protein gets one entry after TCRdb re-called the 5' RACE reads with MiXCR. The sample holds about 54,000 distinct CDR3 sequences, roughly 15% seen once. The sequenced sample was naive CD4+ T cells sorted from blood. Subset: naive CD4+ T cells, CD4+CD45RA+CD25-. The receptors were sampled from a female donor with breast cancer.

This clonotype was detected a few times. The DNA of the CDR3 is TGTGCCAGCACAATCCACCGGGGTGGCTACACCTTC. As protein: CASTIHRGGYTF. V and J are TRBV28 and TRBJ1-2; D gene ambiguous. The CDR3 loop spans 12 amino acids. V was trimmed by 7 bases and J by 7 bases, leaving 13 bases between them. Germline V lookup: CDR1 MDHEN, CDR2 SYDVKM.

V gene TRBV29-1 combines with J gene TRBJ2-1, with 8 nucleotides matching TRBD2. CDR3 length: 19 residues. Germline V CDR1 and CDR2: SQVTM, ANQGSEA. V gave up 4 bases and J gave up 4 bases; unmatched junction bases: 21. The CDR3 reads CSVAPPAPGGARTYNEQFF. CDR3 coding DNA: TGCAGCGTTGCCCCACCTGCTCCGGGAGGGGCGAGGACATACAATGAGCAGTTCTTC.

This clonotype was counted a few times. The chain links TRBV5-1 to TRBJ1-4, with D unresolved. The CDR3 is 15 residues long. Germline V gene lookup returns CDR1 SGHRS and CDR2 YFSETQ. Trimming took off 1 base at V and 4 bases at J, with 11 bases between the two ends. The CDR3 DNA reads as TGCGCCAGCAGCTTGTATGGCAGGATTAATGAAAAACTGTTTTTT. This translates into CASSLYGRINEKLFF. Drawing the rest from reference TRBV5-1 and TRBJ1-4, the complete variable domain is KAGVTQTPRYLIKTRGQQVTLSCSPISGHRSVSWYQQTPGQGLQFLFEYFSETQRNKGNFPGRFSGRQFSNSRSEMNVSTLELGDSALYLCASSLYGRINEKLFFGSGTQLSVL.

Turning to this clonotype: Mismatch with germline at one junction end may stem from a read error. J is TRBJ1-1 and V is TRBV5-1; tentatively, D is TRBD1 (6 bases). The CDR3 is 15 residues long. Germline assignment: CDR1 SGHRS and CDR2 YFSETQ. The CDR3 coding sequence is TGCGCCAGCACTGTCCTGGCGTCGGGGGGCACTGAAGCTCTCTTT. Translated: CASTVLASGGTEALF.

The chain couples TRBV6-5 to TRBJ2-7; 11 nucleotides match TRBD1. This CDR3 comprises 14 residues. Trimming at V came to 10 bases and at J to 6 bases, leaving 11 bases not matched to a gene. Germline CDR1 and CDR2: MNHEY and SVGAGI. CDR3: CAIKAGTGGREQYF. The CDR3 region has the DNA TGTGCCATTAAGGCCGGGACAGGGGGTCGCGAGCAGTACTTC.

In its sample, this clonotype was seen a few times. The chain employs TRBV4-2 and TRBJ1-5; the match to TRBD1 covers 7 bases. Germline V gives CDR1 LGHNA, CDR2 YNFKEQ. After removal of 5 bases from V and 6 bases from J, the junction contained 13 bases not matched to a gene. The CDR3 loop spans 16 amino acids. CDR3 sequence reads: CASSSSVHRGSQPQHF. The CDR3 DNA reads TGTGCCAGCAGCTCCTCGGTGCACAGGGGTAGTCAGCCCCAGCATTTT.

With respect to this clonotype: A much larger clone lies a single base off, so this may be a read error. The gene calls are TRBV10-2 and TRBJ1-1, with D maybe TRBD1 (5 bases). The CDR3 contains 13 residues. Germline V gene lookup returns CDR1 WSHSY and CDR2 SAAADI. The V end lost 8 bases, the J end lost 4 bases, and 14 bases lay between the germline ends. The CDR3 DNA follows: TGCGCCAGCGGGGGGTTGTGGGCCACTGAAGCTTTCTTT. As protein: CASGGLWATEAFF.

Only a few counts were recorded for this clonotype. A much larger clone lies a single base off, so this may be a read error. CDR3 residues: CASRLGRTGEPFF. In DNA form, the CDR3 reads TGTGCCAGCAGGCTAGGTCGGACCGGGGAGCCGTTTTTT. The V and J genes are TRBV12-3 or TRBV12-4 and TRBJ2-2; a weak D match, TRBD2 (5 bases). The CDR3 sequence is 13 residues long.

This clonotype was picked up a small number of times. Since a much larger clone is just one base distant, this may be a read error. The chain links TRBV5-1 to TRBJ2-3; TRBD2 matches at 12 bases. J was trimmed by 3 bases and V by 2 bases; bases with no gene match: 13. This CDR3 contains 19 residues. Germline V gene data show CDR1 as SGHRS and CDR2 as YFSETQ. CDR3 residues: CASSFSSTPGTSGTDTQYF. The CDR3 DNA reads TGCGCCAGCAGCTTCTCGAGCACGCCCGGGACTAGCGGGACAGATACGCAGTATTTT.

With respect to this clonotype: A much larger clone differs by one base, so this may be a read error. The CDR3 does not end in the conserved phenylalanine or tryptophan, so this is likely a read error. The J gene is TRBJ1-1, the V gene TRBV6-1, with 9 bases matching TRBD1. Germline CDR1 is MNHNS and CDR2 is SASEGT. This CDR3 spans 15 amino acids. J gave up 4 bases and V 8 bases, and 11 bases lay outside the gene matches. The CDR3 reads CASLNITGGVTEAFV. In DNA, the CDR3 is TGTGCCAGCCTGAATATTACAGGGGGCGTCACTGAAGCTTTCGTT.

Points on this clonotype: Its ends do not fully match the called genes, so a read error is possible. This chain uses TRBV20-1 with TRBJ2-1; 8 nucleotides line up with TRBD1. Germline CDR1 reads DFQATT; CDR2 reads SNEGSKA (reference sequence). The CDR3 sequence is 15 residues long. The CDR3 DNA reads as TGCCGTGCCCCCGACAGGGGATCGAGTAACAATGAGCAGTTCTTC. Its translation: CRAPDRGSSNNEQFF.

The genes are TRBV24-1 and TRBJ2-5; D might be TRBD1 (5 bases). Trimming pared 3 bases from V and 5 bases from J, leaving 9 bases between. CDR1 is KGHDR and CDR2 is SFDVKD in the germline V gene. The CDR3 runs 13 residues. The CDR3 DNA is TGTGCCACCAGTGATCGACAGCTTGAGACCCAGTACTTC. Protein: CATSDRQLETQYF.

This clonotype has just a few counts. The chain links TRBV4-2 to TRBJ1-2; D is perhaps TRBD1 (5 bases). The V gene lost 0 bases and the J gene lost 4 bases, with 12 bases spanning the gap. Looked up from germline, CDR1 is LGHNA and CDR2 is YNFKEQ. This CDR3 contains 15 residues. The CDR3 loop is CASSQDFQGAYGYTF. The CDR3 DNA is TGTGCCAGCAGCCAAGATTTCCAGGGCGCCTATGGCTACACCTTC.

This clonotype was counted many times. This chain's CDR3 is CASSYLRGEAFF. CDR3 nucleotide sequence: TGTGCCAGCAGTTACTTGCGGGGCGAAGCTTTCTTT. The rearrangement joins TRBV6-5 to TRBJ1-1; maybe TRBD1 (5 bases). The CDR3 is made up of 12 amino acids. V was shortened by 1 base and J by 8 bases, with 8 bases between the two germline ends. CDR1 and CDR2 (germline): MNHEY, SVGAGI.

The CDR3 DNA reads as TGTGCCAGCAGTCCCGGACAGATCAATCAGCCCCAGCATTTT. Its translation is CASSPGQINQPQHF. This sequence joins TRBV12-3 or TRBV12-4 and TRBJ1-5, with D perhaps matching TRBD1 (6 bases). The CDR3 has 14 residues. Trimming shortened V by 5 bases and J by 3 bases, and 11 bases separated the two germline ends.

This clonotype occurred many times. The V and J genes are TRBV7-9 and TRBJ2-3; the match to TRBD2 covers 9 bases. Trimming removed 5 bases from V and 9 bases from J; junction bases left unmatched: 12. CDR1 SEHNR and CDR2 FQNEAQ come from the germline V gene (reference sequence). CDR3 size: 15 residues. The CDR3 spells CASSASSGNRGTQYF. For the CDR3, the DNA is TGTGCCAGCAGCGCCTCTAGCGGGAATAGAGGAACGCAGTATTTT.

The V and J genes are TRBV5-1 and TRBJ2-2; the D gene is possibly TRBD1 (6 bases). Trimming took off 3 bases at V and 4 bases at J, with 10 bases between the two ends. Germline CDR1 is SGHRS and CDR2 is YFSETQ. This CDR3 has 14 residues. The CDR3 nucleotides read TGCGCCAGCAGCTACAGGGATGGCACCGGGGAGCTGTTTTTT. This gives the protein CASSYRDGTGELFF.

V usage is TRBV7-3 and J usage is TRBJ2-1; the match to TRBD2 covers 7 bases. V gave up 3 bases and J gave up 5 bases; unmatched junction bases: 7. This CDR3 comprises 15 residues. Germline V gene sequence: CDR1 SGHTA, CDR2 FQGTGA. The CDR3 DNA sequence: TGTGCCAGCAGCTTGGTGGGAGGGCCGGACAATGAGCAGTTCTTC. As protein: CASSLVGGPDNEQFF.

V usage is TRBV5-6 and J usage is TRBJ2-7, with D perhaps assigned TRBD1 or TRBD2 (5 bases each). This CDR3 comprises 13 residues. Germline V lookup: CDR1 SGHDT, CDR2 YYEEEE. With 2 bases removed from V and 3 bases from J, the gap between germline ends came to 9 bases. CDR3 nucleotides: TGTGCCAGCAGCTTCGGGGCGATCTACGAGCAGTACTTC. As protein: CASSFGAIYEQYF.

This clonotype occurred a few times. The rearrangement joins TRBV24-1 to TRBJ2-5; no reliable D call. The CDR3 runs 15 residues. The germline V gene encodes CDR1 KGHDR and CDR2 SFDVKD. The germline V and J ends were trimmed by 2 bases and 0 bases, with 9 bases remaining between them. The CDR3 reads CATSDSQGYQETQYF. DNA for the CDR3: TGTGCCACCAGTGATTCACAAGGTTACCAAGAGACCCAGTACTTC.

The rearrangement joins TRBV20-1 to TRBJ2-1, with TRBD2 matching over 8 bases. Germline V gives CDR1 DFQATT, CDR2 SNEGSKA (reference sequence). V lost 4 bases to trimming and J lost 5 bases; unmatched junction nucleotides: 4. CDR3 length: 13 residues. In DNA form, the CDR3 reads TGCAGTGCTAAAGCGGGAGCCCACAATGAGCAGTTCTTC. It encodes CSAKAGAHNEQFF.

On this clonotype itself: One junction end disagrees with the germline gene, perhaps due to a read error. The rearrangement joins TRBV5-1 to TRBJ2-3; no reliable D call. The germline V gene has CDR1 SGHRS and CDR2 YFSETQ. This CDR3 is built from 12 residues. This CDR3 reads CAISPAPPEQYF. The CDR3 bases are TGCGCCATCAGCCCGGCCCCACCCGAGCAGTATTTT.

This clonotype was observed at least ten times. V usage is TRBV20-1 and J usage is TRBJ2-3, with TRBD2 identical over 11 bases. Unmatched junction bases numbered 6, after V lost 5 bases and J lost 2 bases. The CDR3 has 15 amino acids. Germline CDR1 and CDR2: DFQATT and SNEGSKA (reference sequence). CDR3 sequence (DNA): TGCAGTGCTTCGACTAGCGGGACATACACAGATACGCAGTATTTT. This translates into CSASTSGTYTDTQYF.

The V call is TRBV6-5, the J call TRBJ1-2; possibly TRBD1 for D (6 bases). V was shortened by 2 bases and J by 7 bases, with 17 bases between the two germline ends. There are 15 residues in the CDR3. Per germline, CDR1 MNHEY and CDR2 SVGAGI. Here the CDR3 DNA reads TGTGCCAGCAGTTACGAGGCAGGGGCTGTAGGTGGCTACACCTTC. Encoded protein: CASSYEAGAVGGYTF.

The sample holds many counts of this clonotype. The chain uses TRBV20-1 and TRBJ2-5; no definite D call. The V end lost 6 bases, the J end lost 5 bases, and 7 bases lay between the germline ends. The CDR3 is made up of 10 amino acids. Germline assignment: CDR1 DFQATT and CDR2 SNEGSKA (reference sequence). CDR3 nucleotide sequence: TGCAGTGCCGCCCGGGAGACCCAGTACTTC. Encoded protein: CSAARETQYF.

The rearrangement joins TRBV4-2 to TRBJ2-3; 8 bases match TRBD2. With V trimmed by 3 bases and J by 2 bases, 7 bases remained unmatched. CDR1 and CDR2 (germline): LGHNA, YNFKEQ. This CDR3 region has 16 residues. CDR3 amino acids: CASSQRAGAPTDTQYF. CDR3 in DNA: TGTGCCAGCAGCCAGAGAGCGGGAGCCCCCACAGATACGCAGTATTTT.

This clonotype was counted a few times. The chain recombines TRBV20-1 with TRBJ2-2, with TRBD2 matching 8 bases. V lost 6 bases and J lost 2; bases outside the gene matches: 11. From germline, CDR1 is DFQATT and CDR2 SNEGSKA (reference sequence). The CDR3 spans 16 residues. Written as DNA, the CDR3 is TGCAGTGCCCCCCCCCAGAGCGGGAGCAACACCGGGGAGCTGTTTTTT. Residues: CSAPPQSGSNTGELFF.

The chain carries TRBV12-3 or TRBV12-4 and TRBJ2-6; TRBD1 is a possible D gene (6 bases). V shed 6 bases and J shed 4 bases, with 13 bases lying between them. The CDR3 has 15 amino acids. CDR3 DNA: TGTGCCAGCAGGTACAGGGATCGGGGGGCCAACGTCCTGACTTTC. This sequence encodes CASRYRDRGANVLTF.